There are many counts of the clone carrying this T cell receptor (beta chain). TCRbeta library construction was performed incorporating unique molecular identifiers. TCRdb reanalysed the PCR reads using MiXCR and keeps one entry per CDR3 protein. This table has around 190,000 distinct CDR3 sequences, roughly 7.1% appearing once. This entry is derived from a study of T-cell reconstitution after alpha-beta-depleted transplantation in children. V gave up 2 bases and J gave up 9 bases; unmatched junction bases: 9. This CDR3 region has 16 residues. Germline V gene sequence: CDR1 SGHTA, CDR2 FQGNSA. The chain combines TRBV7-2 with TRBJ1-6; 8 bases are shared with TRBD1. The sequence came from a boy under 10 years old with acute lymphoblastic leukemia, due to receive a stem cell transplant. Sample: PBMCs, taken before TCRalphabeta/CD19-depleted stem cell transplant. The CDR3 reads CASSLTGQGSSSPLHF. For the CDR3, the DNA is TGTGCCAGCAGCTTAACAGGACAGGGCAGCAGTTCACCCCTCCACTTT. The full variable domain, rest sourced from reference TRBV7-2 and TRBJ1-6, is GAGVSQSPSNKVTEKGKDVELRCDPISGHTALYWYRQSLGQGLEFLIYFQGNSAPDKSGLPSDRFSAERTGGSVSTLTIQRTQQEDSAVYLCASSLTGQGSSSPLHFGNGTRLTVT.